This T cell receptor beta chain was sequenced in a study of T-cell memory formation after mild COVID-19. On the study more broadly: Largely donor-specific sequence clusters came from two donors.

The V end was cut by 0 bases, the J end by 5 bases, with 10 bases between. The CDR3 consists of 15 residues. Germline lookup yields CDR1 MNHEY and CDR2 SVGAGI. Researchers used 5'RACE with constant-segment primers to make TCR alpha and TCR beta cDNA libraries that carry sample barcodes and UMIs. TCRdb re-called the 5' RACE reads with MiXCR, one entry per CDR3 protein. Among about 110,000 distinct CDR3 sequences, over 20% were seen once, and the ten largest hold approximately 40%. Whole-study results and caveats: CD8+ contracting clones occupied EMRA, while CD4+ ones occupied mainly CM and EM.

With respect to this clonotype: What it binds is unknown.

V and J are TRBV6-5 and TRBJ2-2; D is possibly TRBD2 (5 bases). The sequenced sample was PBMCs or a T cell subset sorted from them (not recorded which). The sequence came from a man younger than 35 who had mild COVID-19 (a few samples of this study predate the infection). Cell type and time point are not known. CDR3 loop: CASSYSTGGTGELFF. The CDR3 coding sequence is TGTGCCAGCAGTTACTCCACTGGCGGGACCGGGGAGCTGTTTTTT.